This T cell receptor beta chain was sequenced in a study of blood T cell repertoires in COVID-19. Turning to the study itself: Donors in the United States, Italy and Spain gave samples during acute or convalescent COVID-19. In each case, the material was cDNA or gDNA derived from T cells, B-cell-depleted T cells, or PBMCs.

Germline lookup yields CDR1 MGHRA and CDR2 YSYEKL. The CDR3 sequence is 13 residues long. The V gene end was trimmed by 0 bases and the J gene end by 7 bases; junction bases not matched to a gene: 1. In the original analysis: Researchers report that nucleated cell counts were estimated from reference gene primer amplification. The table came from immunoSEQ multiplex PCR; TCRdb's copy has only in-frame clones and leaves some out. V, J and clone size are taken as reported in that table, and D and trimming were inferred from the DNA itself. The data show over 250,000 clones, with around nine tenths seen just once and 2% to 2.5% held by the top ten.

The rearrangement uses TRBV4-1 and TRBJ1-1, with 8 bases identical to TRBD1. The origin of this receptor is a man in his fifties or sixties with acute or convalescent COVID-19. Sequenced input: peripheral blood. The CDR3 spells CASSQDRGLEAFF. In DNA, the CDR3 is TGCGCCAGCAGCCAAGACAGGGGGCTTGAAGCTTTCTTT.